The clone carrying this T cell receptor beta chain has just a few counts. Trimming removed 5 bases from V and 6 bases from J, with 14 bases in between. Germline V gives CDR1 SGHAT, CDR2 FQNNGV. This CDR3 comprises 14 residues. TCRdb ran MiXCR on the 5' RACE reads and lists one entry per CDR3 protein. Altogether more than 85,000 distinct CDR3 sequences are present, 15% to 20% being singletons, with the ten largest covering around 4.9%. This sample is drawn from a study of early T cells in non-severe SARS-CoV-2 infection. The TCR comes from an adult who was a healthcare worker with PCR-confirmed SARS-CoV-2 infection or an uninfected control (not recorded which). The chain employs TRBV11-2 and TRBJ1-3; TRBD1 might be the D (5 bases). Sample: whole blood, taken at baseline. The CDR3 reads CASSTGRAENTIYF. CDR3 nucleotides: TGTGCCAGCAGCACAGGTCGTGCTGAAAACACCATATATTTT.